This T cell receptor beta chain stems from a study of cytomegalovirus exposure and HLA in healthy donors (dated by TCRdb to between 2016 and 2019). Some background on the complete study: An earlier analysis of 587 of the donors reported 276 Gb of sequence data and some 110 million unique TCR beta sequences obtained from about 200 million T cells. Approximately 300 gigabases of sequencing data and around 80 million unique TCR sequences made up an early release that covered approximately 620 HLA-typed donors. Of the 300 to 400 genotyped donors, around 81% fell in the genetic ancestry cluster associated with self-reported Caucasian donors. The study aimed to test whether signatures of past pathogen exposure could be identified by cataloging public T cell receptors. The study used immunosequencing to profile the T cell repertoires of approximately 690 subjects and linked those repertoires to cytomegalovirus serostatus. A separate validation cohort of approximately 130 different subjects was used in addition to the roughly 670-subject first cohort. To predict cytomegalovirus infection status, the study combined high-throughput TCR immunosequencing, statistical association of individual TCRs with disease status, and machine learning. In a later analysis, previously published TCR beta repertoires from roughly 710 donors were re-analyzed and high-resolution HLA genotyping was added so that TCR occurrence patterns could be studied. Rather than drawing on any new phenotypic data, the later analysis identified candidate immune exposures from TCR beta sequences and the way those sequences occurred across donors. An earlier analysis of around 640 of the donors used high-throughput TCR beta sequencing to judge whether each TCR beta V gene segment behaved as functional or pseudogenic. Donor age, sex, ethnicity and CMV serostatus were compiled alongside the repertoire data. A later genetic analysis used genome-wide SNP genotypes for about 65% of the 666 donors, treating that subset as a discovery cohort. Every discovery cohort repertoire had been produced on one sequencing platform. Class I and class II HLA loci were covered by the typing at four-digit resolution. The number of donors typed differed by locus, with roughly 629-640 for A, B, C, DRB1 and DQB1, over 500 for DQA1, some 570 for DPA1, and some 440 for DPB1. Because of strong linkage in the cohort, five DR-DQ haplotypes were treated as single units for association and clustering. Among 398 genotyped donors of the cohort, an average of around 240,000 unique TCR beta nucleotide sequences were sequenced per donor, around 20% of them non-productive.

In total, around 600 healthy bone marrow donors made up the cohort. At the time of sampling, all cohort members were nominally healthy, though unrecorded immune exposures were likely present. The donor was CMV seropositive and was included in the group of 250 to 350 seropositive cohort members. Every donor gave a peripheral blood sample, and the peripheral blood mononuclear cells from that sample were used for TCR beta sequencing. Genomic DNA was extracted from the blood cell samples with the Qiagen DNeasy Blood Extraction Kit. With respect to this clone: Its antigen is not yet known. Base quality data are lacking; no much larger clone is found one base away.

Libraries were built with the immunoSEQ multiplex PCR assay. For the multiplex PCR, a mixture combining 60 forward primers for TCR Vbeta segments and 13 reverse primers for TCR Jbeta segments was used. The CDR3 region of rearranged TCR beta genes was amplified from genomic DNA with a multiplex PCR assay. On the Illumina HiSeq System, the amplified TCR beta libraries were sequenced as 87-base-pair reads. The original methods were these. A later analysis tallied 80 million to 95 million unique TCR beta chains across the 660 or so repertoires, and roughly 11 million of those chains were shared by two or more donors. Raw reads were error-corrected and collapsed into unique sequences by a nearest-neighbor algorithm in which closely related sequences were merged to remove PCR and sequencing errors. To assign V, D and J gene segments, CDR3 sequences were aligned to IMGT reference sequences. For a sequence to be retained, a match of at least six nucleotides was required to both a V gene segment and a J gene segment. Rearrangements were classified as productive when the CDR3 lacked stop codons and remained in frame with V and J, and all other rearrangements were classified as non-productive. Following IMGT convention, CDR3 was defined as the stretch from the second conserved V-encoded cysteine up to the conserved J-encoded phenylalanine. In an earlier analysis of just under 600 of the donors, sequences lacking an unambiguous match to a single V gene segment were excluded. An earlier analysis of several hundred of the donors called V segments functional above 56.7% productive rearrangements and segregating when the between-donor standard deviation exceeded 5%. A statistical classification framework was built to diagnose cytomegalovirus status from the catalog of TCR beta chain sequences. In a later analysis, V and J genes were assigned by comparing TCR nucleotide sequences against IMGT/GENE-DB human TR gene sequences. A later analysis assigned CDR3 sequences and most-parsimonious VDJ recombination scenarios with the TCRdist pipeline. In a later analysis, every TCR beta chain was defined by the combination of its CDR3 amino acid sequence and its V-gene family, and reads without a unique V-gene family were dropped. A later analysis removed roughly 590 highly shared, low-generation-probability nucleotide sequences to deal with suspected cross-contamination and a sequencing artifact. A later analysis calculated a clonal expansion index for each public chain from normalized within-repertoire ranks of inferred template counts. A later analysis computed generation probabilities with a VDJ recombination model fitted to out-of-frame rearrangements, and checked the results against IGoR. Hypergeometric tests were used in a later analysis to score TCR-TCR, TCR-HLA and TCR-CMV co-occurrence, with a repertoire-size bias correction applied to the TCR pairs. False discovery rates were estimated in a later analysis by permuting HLA or CMV assignments 20 times. In a later analysis, co-occurring TCRs were grouped using DBSCAN, and TCRdist sequence similarity was added for clustering within HLA-allele-positive subsets. For co-occurrence clustering, repertoires with fewer than 30,000 or more than 120,000 public chains were excluded, along with four to six repertoires with anomalous nucleotide sharing. TCRdb took over this immuneACCESS table, retaining in-frame rearrangements with V and J assigned. Such tables are incomplete; in checked studies, under half of the missing clones stem from an unresolved V gene, and the remainder is unexplained. D and trimming were read from the DNA, whereas the V and J calls and clone size are those reported in that table. This sample is represented by about 79,000 clones; roughly two thirds of them were singletons. The ten largest make up approximately 6.9% of the sample.

According to the germline V gene (reference sequence), CDR1 reads GTSNPN and CDR2 reads SVGIG. The CDR3, cysteine through phenylalanine, is 14 amino acids long. Only the CDR3 part of the read is kept: 42 bases, read in frame from the first base. Deletion took 0 bases off V and 7 bases off J, with a span of 13 bases between the germline ends. On the study overall, not on this receptor specifically: HLA typing was unavailable for some donors at each locus, so association tests used only the typed subset. A further reported finding was that TCR beta sequences accurately predicted the HLA-A and HLA-B alleles for most subjects in the first cohort. Broadly in line with IMGT annotations, most TCR beta V segments showed up in productive rearrangements about 90% or about 30% of the time in an earlier analysis of approximately 600 of the donors. For the cohort, immune exposure information was limited to CMV serostatus. A later analysis found that HLA-associated TCR beta chains were more clonally expanded and had lower generation probabilities than equally common non-associated chains. Only TCR beta chains were sequenced in this cohort, and the absence of alpha or paired-chain data limited detectable features. A later genetic analysis reported fewer N-insertions in productive TCRs among donors in an Asian-associated ancestry cluster than the roughly 700-donor mean. Most CMV-associated TCR beta chains appeared to be HLA-restricted in a later analysis, and the HLA associations seemed to be driven largely by CMV exposure. The study gave a list of some 150 TCR beta chains associated with cytomegalovirus. Across donors, most TCR sequences were observed very rarely, whereas some public TCRs were present in many individuals. A later genetic analysis associated a missense DCLRE1C variant with V-gene and J-gene trimming of TCR beta chains, and an independent cohort replicated the association. Specific HLA alleles were associated with over 15,000 TCR beta sequences at a false discovery rate of 0.05 in a later analysis. The earlier analysis of 450 to 700 of the donors excluded some 15 rarely observed V segments, including chromosome 9 orphons, because counts were too low. The authors suggested that the approach could potentially be generalized to other disease states and immunological phenotypes. The classifier was reported to diagnose cytomegalovirus status with high specificity and sensitivity in both the original cohort and the validation cohort. In a later analysis, TCR association rates were found to vary across HLA loci, with the most associated TCRs seen for DRB1 alleles and the fewest for HLA-C alleles. Three of the identified cytomegalovirus-associated TCR beta chains were confirmed in vitro to be specific for cytomegalovirus antigens. Presence/absence analyses assumed roughly uniform sequencing depth across donors, an assumption that may not hold. Several of the top co-occurrence clusters appeared to be linked to parvovirus B19, influenza, CMV and Epstein-Barr virus, according to a later analysis. The sequencing pipeline was judged likely to have produced a cluster of highly shared sequence variants as a technical artifact. The 87-base-pair reads could not distinguish some IMGT-functional V segments, including TRBV6-2 and TRBV6-3, so those segments were excluded. When HLA alleles, especially DR and DQ, strongly co-occurred, attributing TCR associations to individual alleles was difficult. Linkage disequilibrium might explain the correlated functional status among segregating V segments, but an unknown experimental factor could not be excluded.

Rearrangement joined TRBV30 to TRBJ1-5, with the D gene not clear enough to name. The sequence was obtained from a woman aged 50 to 65 in good health and CMV-seropositive. The sequenced sample was PBMCs. CDR3 reads: CAWSVGGFLQPQHF. In nucleotides, the sequence is TGTGCCTGGAGTGTGGGAGGGTTTTTACAGCCCCAGCATTTT.